This T cell receptor beta chain emerged from a study of blood T cells in healthy people across ages. J gave up 13 bases and V 4 bases, and 13 bases lay outside the gene matches. The germline gives CDR1 MNHEY, CDR2 SVGEGT. This CDR3 spans 16 amino acids. Findings and caveats of the study: Higher diversity, along with more naive CD4+ cells, distinguished long-lived donors from aged donors. Getting older went along with TCR beta diversity per million T cells dropping roughly linearly.

In regard to this clonotype: Its antigen is undetermined.

There were at least 5.5 micrograms of total RNA extracted from every sample. Alongside a J-beta primer mix, a sample-barcoded 5' primer served in a second PCR lasting 7 to 11 cycles. TCRdb called the 5' RACE reads again in MiXCR, with one record for every CDR3 protein. The sample lists 850,000 to 950,000 distinct CDR3 sequences, less than 35% occurring once. The clonotype comes from a woman older than 75 in good health. The sample taken for sequencing was blood. The chain couples TRBV6-2 or TRBV6-3 to TRBJ2-1, with 13 bases fitting TRBD2. The CDR3 loop is CASSFPGLAGRGTQFF. CDR3 coding DNA: TGTGCCAGCAGTTTTCCGGGACTAGCGGGGAGAGGGACCCAGTTCTTC.